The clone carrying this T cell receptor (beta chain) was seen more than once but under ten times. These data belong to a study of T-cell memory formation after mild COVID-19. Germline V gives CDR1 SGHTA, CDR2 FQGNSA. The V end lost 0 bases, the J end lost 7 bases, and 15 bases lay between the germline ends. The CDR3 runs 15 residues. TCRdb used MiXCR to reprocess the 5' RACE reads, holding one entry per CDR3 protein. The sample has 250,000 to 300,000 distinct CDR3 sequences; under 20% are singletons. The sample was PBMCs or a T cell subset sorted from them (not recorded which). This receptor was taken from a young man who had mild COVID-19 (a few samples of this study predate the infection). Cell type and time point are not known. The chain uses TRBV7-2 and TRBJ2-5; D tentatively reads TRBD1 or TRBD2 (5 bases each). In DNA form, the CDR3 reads TGTGCCAGCAGCTTAGCGGGACCCTCCCAGGGGACCCAGTACTTC. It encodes CASSLAGPSQGTQYF.